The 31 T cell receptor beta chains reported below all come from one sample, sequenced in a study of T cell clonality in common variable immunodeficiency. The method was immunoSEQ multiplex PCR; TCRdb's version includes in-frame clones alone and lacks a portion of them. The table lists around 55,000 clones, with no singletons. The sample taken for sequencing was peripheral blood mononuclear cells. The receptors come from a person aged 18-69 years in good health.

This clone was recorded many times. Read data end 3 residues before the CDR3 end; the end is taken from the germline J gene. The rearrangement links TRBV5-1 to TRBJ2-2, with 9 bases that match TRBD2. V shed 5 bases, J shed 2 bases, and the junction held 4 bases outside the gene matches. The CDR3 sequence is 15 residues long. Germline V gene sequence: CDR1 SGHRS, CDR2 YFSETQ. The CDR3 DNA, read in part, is TGCGCCAGCAGTCCCGGGACTAGCAACACCGGGGAG. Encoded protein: CASSPGTSNTGE. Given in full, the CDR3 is CASSPGTSNTGELFF.

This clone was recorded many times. The CDR3 loop reads CASSPSAGSGETYTF. Incomplete CDR3 DNA: TGTGCCAGCAGCCCGTCGGCGGGGTCGGGAGAGACC. The chain is built from TRBV7-9 and TRBJ1-2; no clear D gene. The read halts 3 residues ahead of the CDR3 end, with the missing end drawn from the germline J gene. The CDR3 loop spans 15 amino acids. Per germline, CDR1 SEHNR and CDR2 FQNEAQ (reference sequence).

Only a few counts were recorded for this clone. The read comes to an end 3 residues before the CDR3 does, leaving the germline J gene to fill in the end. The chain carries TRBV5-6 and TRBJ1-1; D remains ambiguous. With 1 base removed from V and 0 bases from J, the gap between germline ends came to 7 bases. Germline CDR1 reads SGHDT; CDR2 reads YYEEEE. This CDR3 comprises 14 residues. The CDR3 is CASSLLGVNTEAFF. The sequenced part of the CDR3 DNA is TGTGCCAGCAGCTTGCTCGGGGTGAACACTGAA.

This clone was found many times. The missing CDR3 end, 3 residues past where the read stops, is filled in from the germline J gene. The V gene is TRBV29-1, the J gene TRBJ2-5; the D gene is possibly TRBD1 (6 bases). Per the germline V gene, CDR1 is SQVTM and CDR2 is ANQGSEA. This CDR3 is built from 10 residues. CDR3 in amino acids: CSVVGATQYF. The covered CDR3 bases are TGCAGCGTTGTGGGGGCCACC. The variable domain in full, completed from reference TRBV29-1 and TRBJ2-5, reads SAVISQKPSRDICQRGTSLTIQCQVDSQVTMMFWYRQQPGQSLTLIATANQGSEATYESGFVIDKFPISRPNLTFSTLTVSNMSPEDSSIYLCSVVGATQYFGPGTRLLVL.

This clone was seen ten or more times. The CDR3 spells CASSLESFYEQYF. Incomplete CDR3 DNA: TGTGCCAGCAGCTTAGAGAGCTTCTACGAG. This chain connects TRBV11-3 to TRBJ2-7; D unresolved. The CDR3 end lies 3 residues beyond the end of the read and is filled in from the germline J gene. CDR1 is SGHNT, CDR2 YENEEA, per germline. The CDR3 covers 13 residues. Trimming left V 0 bases short and J 3 bases short, with 6 bases between.

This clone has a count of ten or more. CDR3: CASSLRGNNEQFF. The sequenced part of the CDR3 DNA is TGTGCCAGCAGCTTGAGGGGGAACAATGAG. V gene TRBV5-4 combines with J gene TRBJ2-1; TRBD1 might be the D (6 bases). The sequenced fragment ends 3 residues before the CDR3 boundary, so the rest is inferred from the germline J gene. V lost 1 base and J lost 5, with 7 bases in between. CDR1 and CDR2 from the germline V gene are SGHNT and YYREEE (reference sequence). There are 13 residues in the CDR3. Together with reference TRBV5-4 and TRBJ2-1, the CDR3 gives the full variable domain: ETGVTQSPTHLIKTRGQQVTLRCSSQSGHNTVSWYQQALGQGPQFIFQYYREEENGRGNFPPRFSGLQFPNYSSELNVNALELDDSALYLCASSLRGNNEQFFGPGTRLTVL.

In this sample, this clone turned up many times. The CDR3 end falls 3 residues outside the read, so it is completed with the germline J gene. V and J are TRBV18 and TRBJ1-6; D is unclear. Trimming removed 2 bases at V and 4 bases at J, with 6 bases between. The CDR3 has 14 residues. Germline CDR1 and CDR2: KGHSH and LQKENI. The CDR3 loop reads CASSPETYNSPLHF. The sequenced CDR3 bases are TGTGCCAGCTCACCAGAGACTTATAATTCACCC. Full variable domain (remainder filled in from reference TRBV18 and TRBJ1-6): NAGVMQNPRHLVRRRGQEARLRCSPMKGHSHVYWYRQLPEEGLKFMVYLQKENIIDESGMPKERFSAEFPKEGPSILRIQQVVRGDSAAYFCASSPETYNSPLHFGNGTRLTVT.

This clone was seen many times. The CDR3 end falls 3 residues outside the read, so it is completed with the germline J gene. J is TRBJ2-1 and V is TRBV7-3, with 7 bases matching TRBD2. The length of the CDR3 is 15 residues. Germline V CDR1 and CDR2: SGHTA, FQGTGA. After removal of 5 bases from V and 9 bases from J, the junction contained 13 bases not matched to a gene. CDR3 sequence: CASSGGSGIEGEQFF. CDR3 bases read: TGTGCCAGCAGCGGCGGGAGTGGCATTGAGGGTGAG. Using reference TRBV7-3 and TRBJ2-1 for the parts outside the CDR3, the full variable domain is GAGVSQTPSNKVTEKGKYVELRCDPISGHTALYWYRQSLGQGPEFLIYFQGTGAADDSGLPNDRFFAVRPEGSVSTLKIQRTERGDSAVYLCASSGGSGIEGEQFFGPGTRLTVL.

CDR3 amino acids: CASSKRAVTDTYTF. CDR3 DNA (partial): TGTGCCAGCAGTAAGCGGGCCGTCACAGATACC. This chain joins TRBV7-9 and TRBJ1-2; D is ambiguous. The missing CDR3 end, 3 residues past where the read stops, is filled in from the germline J gene. Germline loops: CDR1 SEHNR, CDR2 FQNEAQ (reference sequence). This CDR3 comprises 14 residues.

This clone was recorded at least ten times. The sequenced part of the CDR3 DNA is TGTGCCAGCAGCCCCCGACTAGGACATGGGTACAATGAG. Encoded protein: CASSPRLGHGYNE. The whole CDR3 region reads CASSPRLGHGYNEQFF. The V and J genes are TRBV4-2 and TRBJ2-1, with D tentatively TRBD2 (6 bases). The DNA ends 3 residues before the CDR3 does, and the rest of the CDR3 is filled in from the germline J gene. The CDR3 spans 16 residues. V was shortened by 4 bases and J by 4 bases, with 17 bases between the two germline ends. Germline V gives CDR1 LGHNA, CDR2 YNFKEQ.

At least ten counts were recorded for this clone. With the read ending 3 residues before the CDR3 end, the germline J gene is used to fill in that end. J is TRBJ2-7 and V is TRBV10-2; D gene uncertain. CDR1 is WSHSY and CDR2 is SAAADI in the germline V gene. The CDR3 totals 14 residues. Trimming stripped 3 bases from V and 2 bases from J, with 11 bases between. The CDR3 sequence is CASSDLLFTYEQYF. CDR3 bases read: TGCGCCAGCAGTGATCTACTCTTCACCTACGAG.

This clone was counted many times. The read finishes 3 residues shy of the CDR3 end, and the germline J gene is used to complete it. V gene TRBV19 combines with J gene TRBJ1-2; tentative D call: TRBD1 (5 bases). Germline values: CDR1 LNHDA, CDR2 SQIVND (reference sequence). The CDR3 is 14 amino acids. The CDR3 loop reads CASSIWGLTGGYTF. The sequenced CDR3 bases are TGTGCCAGTAGTATATGGGGCCTTACTGGCGGC. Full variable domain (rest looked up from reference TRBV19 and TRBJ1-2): DGGITQSPKYLFRKEGQNVTLSCEQNLNHDAMYWYRQDPGQGLRLIYYSQIVNDFQKGDIAEGYSVSREKKESFPLTVTSAQKNPTAFYLCASSIWGLTGGYTFGSGTRLTVV.

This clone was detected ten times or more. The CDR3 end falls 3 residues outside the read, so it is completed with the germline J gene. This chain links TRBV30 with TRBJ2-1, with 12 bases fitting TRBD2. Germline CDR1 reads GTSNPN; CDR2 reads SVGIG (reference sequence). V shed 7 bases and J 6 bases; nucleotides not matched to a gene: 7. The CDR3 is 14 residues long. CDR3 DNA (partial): TGTGCCTCTGCGGGGACTAGCGGGTTCAATGAG. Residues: CASAGTSGFNE. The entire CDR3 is CASAGTSGFNEQFF.

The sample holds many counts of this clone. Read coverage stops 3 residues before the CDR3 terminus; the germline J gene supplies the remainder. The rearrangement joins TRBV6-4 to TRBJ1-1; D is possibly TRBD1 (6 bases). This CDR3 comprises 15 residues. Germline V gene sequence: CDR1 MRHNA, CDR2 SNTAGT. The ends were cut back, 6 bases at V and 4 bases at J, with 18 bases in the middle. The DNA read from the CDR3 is TGTGCCAGCAGAGATACAGGGAAGGGAGGCACTGAA. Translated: CASRDTGKGGTE. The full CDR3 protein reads CASRDTGKGGTEAFF.

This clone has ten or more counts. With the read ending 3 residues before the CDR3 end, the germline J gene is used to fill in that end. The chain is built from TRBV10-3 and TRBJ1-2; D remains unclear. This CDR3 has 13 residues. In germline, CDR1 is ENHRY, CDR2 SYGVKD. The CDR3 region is CAISGLTRLGYTF. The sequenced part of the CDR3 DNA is TGTGCCATCAGTGGGTTAACTCGACTAGGC.

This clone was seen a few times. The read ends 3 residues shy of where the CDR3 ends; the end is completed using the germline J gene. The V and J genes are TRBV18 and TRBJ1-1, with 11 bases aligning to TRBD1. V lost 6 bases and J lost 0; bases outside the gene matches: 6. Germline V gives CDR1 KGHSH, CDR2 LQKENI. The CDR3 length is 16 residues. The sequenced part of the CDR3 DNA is TGTGCCAGCTCCTATCGGACAGGGGGCATGAACACTGAA. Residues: CASSYRTGGMNTE. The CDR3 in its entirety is CASSYRTGGMNTEAFF.

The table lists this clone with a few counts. The CDR3 protein is CASSIGGRAYDYTF. The DNA read from the CDR3 is TGTGCCAGTAGTATTGGGGGCAGAGCCTACGAC. The chain combines TRBV19 with TRBJ1-2, with D maybe TRBD1 (6 bases). Read sequence stops 3 residues before the CDR3 end, and the germline J gene provides the missing end. Germline-derived CDR1 and CDR2 are LNHDA and SQIVND (reference sequence). This CDR3 is 14 amino acids long.

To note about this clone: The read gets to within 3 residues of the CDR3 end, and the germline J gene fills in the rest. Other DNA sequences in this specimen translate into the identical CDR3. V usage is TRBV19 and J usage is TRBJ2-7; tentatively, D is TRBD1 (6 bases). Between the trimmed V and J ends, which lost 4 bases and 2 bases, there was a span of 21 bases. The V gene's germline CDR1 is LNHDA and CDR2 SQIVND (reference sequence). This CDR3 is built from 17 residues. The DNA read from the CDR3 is TGTGCCAGTAGTACTGGGGGCAGGTCCTACTCCACCTACGAG. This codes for CASSTGGRSYSTYE. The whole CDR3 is CASSTGGRSYSTYEQYF.

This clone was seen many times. CDR3 loop: CSASLDLGNQPQHF. The covered CDR3 bases are TGCAGTGCTAGCTTAGATCTCGGCAATCAGCCC. V and J are TRBV20-1 and TRBJ1-5; no definite D call. The CDR3 end falls 3 residues outside the read, so it is completed with the germline J gene. From germline, CDR1 is DFQATT and CDR2 SNEGSKA (reference sequence). Trimming left V 3 bases short and J 2 bases short, with 11 bases between. The CDR3 is 14 amino acids.

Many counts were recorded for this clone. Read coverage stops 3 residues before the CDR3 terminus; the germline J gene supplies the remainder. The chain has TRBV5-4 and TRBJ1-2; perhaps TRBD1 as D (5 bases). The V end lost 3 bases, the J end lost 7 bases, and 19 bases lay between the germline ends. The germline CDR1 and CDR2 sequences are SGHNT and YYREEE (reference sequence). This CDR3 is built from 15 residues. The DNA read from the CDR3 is TGTGCCAGCAGCTCCCCTAGTGGTTTCGGGGGTGGC. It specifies CASSSPSGFGGG. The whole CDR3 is CASSSPSGFGGGYTF.

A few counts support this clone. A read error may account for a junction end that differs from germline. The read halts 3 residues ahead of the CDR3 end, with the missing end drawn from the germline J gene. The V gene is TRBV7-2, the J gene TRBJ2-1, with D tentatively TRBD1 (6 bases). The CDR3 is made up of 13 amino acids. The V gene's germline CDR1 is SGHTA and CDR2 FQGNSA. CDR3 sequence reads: CVSSLGANNEQFF. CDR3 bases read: TGTGTCAGCAGCTTGGGGGCTAACAATGAG.

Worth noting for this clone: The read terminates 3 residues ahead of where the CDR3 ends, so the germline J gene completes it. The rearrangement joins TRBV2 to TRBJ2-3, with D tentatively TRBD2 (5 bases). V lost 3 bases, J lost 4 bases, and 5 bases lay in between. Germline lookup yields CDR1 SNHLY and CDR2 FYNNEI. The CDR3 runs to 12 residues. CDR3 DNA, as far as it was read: TGTGCCAGCAGTGACGGGGCAGATACG. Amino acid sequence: CASSDGADT. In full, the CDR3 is CASSDGADTQYF.

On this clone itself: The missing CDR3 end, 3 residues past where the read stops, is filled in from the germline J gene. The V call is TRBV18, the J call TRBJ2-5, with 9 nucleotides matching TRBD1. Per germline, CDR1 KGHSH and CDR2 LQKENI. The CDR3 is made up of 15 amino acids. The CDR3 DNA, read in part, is TGTGCCAGCTCGCAGGGGACAGGGAGCACAGATACC. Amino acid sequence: CASSQGTGSTDT. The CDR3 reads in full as CASSQGTGSTDTQYF. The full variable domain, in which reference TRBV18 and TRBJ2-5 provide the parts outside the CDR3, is NAGVMQNPRHLVRRRGQEARLRCSPMKGHSHVYWYRQLPEEGLKFMVYLQKENIIDESGMPKERFSAEFPKEGPSILRIQQVVRGDSAAYFCASSQGTGSTDTQYFGPGTRLLVL.

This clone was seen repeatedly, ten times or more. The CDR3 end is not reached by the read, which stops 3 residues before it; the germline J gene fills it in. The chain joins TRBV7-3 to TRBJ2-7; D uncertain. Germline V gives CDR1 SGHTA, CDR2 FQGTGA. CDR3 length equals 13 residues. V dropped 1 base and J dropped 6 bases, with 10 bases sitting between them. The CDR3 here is CASSLNKGGEQYF. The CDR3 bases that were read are TGTGCCAGCAGCTTAAATAAGGGTGGCGAG.

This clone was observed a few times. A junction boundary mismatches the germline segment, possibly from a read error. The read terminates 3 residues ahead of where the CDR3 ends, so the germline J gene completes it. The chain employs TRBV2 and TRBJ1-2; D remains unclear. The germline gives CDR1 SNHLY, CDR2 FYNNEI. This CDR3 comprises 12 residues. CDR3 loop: CASSQASYDYTF. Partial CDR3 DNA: TGTGCCAGCAGTCAAGCTAGTTACGAC. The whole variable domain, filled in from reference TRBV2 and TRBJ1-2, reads EPEVTQTPSHQVTQMGQEVILRCVPISNHLYFYWYRQILGQKVEFLVSFYNNEISEKSEIFDDQFSVERPDGSNFTLKIRSTKLEDSAMYFCASSQASYDYTFGSGTRLTVV.

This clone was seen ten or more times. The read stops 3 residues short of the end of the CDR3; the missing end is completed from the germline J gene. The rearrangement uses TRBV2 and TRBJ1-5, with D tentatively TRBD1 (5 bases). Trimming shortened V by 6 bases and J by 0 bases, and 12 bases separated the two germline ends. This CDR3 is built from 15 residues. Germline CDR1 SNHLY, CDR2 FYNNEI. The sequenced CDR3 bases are TGTGCCAGCAGCCTTGACAGTAATAGCAATCAGCCC. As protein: CASSLDSNSNQP. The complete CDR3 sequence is CASSLDSNSNQPQHF.

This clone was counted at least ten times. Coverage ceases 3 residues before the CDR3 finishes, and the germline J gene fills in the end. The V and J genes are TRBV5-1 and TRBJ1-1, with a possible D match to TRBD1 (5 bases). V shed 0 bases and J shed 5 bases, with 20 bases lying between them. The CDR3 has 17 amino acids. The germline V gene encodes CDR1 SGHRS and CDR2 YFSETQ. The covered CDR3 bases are TGCGCCAGCAGCTTGGCCGGGTTGGGAAGGGGTGATACTGAA. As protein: CASSLAGLGRGDTE. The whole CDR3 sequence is CASSLAGLGRGDTEAFF.

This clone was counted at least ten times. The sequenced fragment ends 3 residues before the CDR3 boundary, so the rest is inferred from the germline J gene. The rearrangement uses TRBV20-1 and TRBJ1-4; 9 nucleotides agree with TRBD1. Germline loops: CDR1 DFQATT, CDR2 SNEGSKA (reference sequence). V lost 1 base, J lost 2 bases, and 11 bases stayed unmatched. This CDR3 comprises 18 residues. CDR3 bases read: TGCAGTGCTAGAGGGACAGGGGATCGGAAGGGCACTAATGAAAAA. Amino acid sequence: CSARGTGDRKGTNEK. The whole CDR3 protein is CSARGTGDRKGTNEKLFF.

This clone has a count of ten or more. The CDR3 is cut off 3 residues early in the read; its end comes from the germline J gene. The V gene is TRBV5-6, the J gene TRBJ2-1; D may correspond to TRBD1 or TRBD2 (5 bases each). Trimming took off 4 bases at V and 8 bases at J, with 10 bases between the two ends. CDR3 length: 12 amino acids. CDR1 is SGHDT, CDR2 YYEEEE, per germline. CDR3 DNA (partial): TGTGCCAGCAGCCGCCGAGGGGATGAG. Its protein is CASSRRGDE. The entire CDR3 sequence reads CASSRRGDEQFF.

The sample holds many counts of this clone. CDR3 protein: CASSIDINTGELFF. The sequenced part of the CDR3 DNA is TGTGCCAGTAGTATTGACATCAACACCGGGGAG. The chain recombines TRBV19 with TRBJ2-2, with D unclear. The CDR3 end is not reached by the read, which stops 3 residues before it; the germline J gene fills it in. With 3 bases removed from V and 2 bases from J, the gap between germline ends came to 7 bases. This CDR3 is built from 14 residues. In germline, CDR1 is LNHDA, CDR2 SQIVND (reference sequence).

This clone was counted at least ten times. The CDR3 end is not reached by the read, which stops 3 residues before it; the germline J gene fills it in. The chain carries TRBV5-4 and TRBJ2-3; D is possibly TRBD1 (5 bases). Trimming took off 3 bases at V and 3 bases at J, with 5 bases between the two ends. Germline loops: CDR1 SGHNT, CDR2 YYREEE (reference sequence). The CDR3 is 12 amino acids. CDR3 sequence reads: CASSSGTDTQYF. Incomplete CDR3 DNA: TGTGCCAGCAGCTCAGGGACAGATACG.